This T cell receptor beta chain was documented in a study of T-cell reconstitution after alpha-beta-depleted transplantation in children. Study observations and caveats: Several hundred graft clones that had expanded were reportedly the source of alpha-beta T cells about two months after transplant.

V was shortened by 3 bases and J by 6 bases, with 18 bases between the two germline ends. CDR3 length: 15 amino acids. CDR1 and CDR2 from the germline V gene are SQVTM and ANQGSEA. To note about this clonotype: Antigen unknown.

For TCRbeta, the library was prepared with unique molecular identifiers. TCRdb reanalysed the PCR reads using MiXCR and keeps one entry per CDR3 protein. Of about 980,000 distinct CDR3 sequences detected, around 30% appear once; the ten largest clones hold approximately 30%. The TCR was taken from a boy under two years old who had a stem cell transplant for SCID, so the T cells may come from the graft donor. Here the sequenced sample was PBMCs, mostly from graft donor cells, taken 360 days after TCRalphabeta/CD19-depleted stem cell transplant. This chain joins TRBV29-1 and TRBJ2-1; D could derive from TRBD1 or TRBD2 (6 bases each). In DNA form, the CDR3 reads TGCAGCGTTGATTGGTACGGGGGCCCATCCAATGAGCAGTTCTTC. Translating gives CSVDWYGGPSNEQFF.